This section outlines one TCR beta chain sequence together with its context. Its matching antigen is unknown. This entry comes from a study of OX40 agonist ivuxolimab in advanced cancers. General study findings and limits: Among patients with partial responses at 0.1-3.0 mg/kg, clonal expansion was among the lowest. Nonresponders included some who also had low normalized T-cell clonal expansion.

Sequencing was performed with immunoSEQ multiplex PCR; in TCRdb, only in-frame clones are kept and a portion is missing. This sample has more than 60,000 clones, with 90% to 95% found just once. The CDR3 is made up of 14 amino acids. From germline, CDR1 is ENHRY and CDR2 SYGVKD. V lost 6 bases and J lost 5, with 13 bases in between. The sequence derives from an adult with an advanced solid tumor such as melanoma, head and neck, liver or kidney cancer. This sequence joins TRBV10-3 and TRBJ2-2; a possible D gene is TRBD2 (5 bases). Material: CD4+ or CD8+ T cells sorted from blood, obtained in a trial of the OX40 agonist ivuxolimab. The CDR3 DNA follows: TGTGCCATCAGGGTCGGAGGTTTGACCGGGGAGCTGTTTTTT. This translates into CAIRVGGLTGELFF.